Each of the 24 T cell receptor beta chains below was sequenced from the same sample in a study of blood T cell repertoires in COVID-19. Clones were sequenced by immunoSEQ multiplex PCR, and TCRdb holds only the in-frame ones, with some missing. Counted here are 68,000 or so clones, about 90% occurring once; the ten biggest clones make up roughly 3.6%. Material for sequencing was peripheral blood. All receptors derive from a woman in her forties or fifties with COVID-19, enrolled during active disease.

DNA for the CDR3: TGTGCCAGCAGCTTCCGCGGGAGGGACGGGGAGCTGTTTTTT. Encoded protein: CASSFRGRDGELFF. The chain is built from TRBV11-3 and TRBJ2-2, with 9 bases fitting TRBD2. Unmatched junction bases numbered 3, after V lost 3 bases and J lost 7 bases. Per germline, CDR1 SGHNT and CDR2 YENEEA. The CDR3 totals 14 residues.

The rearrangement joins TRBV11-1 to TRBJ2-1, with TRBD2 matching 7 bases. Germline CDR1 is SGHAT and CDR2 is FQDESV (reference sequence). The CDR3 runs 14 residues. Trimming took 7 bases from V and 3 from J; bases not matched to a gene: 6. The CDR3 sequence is CASTLRGGYNEQFF. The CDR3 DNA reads TGTGCCAGCACTCTCCGCGGGGGCTACAATGAGCAGTTCTTC.

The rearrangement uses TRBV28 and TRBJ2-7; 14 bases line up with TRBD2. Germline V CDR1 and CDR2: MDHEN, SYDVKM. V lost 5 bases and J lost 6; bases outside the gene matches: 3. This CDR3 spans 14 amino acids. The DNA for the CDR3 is TGTGCCAGCAGTACGACTAGCGGGAGGGCCGAGCAGTACTTC. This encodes CASSTTSGRAEQYF. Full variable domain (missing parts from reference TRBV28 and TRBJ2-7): DVKVTQSSRYLVKRTGEKVFLECVQDMDHENMFWYRQDPGLGLRLIYFSYDVKMKEKGDIPEGYSVSREKKERFSLILESASTNQTSMYLCASSTTSGRAEQYFGPGTRLTVT.

Here the CDR3 DNA reads TGTGCCAGCAGCTTATTAGGCAGGTTGACCCTCGAGCAGTACTTC. It yields the protein CASSLLGRLTLEQYF. The V call is TRBV7-8, the J call TRBJ2-7; D uncertain. V dropped 2 bases and J dropped 6 bases, with 17 bases sitting between them. The germline V gene encodes CDR1 SGHVS and CDR2 FQNEAQ. The CDR3 sequence is 15 residues long.

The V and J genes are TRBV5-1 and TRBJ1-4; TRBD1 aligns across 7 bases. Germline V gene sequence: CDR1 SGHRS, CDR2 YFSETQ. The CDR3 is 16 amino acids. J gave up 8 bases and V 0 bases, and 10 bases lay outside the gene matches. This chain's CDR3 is CASSLVDRADKEKLFF. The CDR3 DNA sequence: TGCGCCAGCAGCTTGGTAGACAGGGCTGATAAGGAAAAACTGTTTTTT.

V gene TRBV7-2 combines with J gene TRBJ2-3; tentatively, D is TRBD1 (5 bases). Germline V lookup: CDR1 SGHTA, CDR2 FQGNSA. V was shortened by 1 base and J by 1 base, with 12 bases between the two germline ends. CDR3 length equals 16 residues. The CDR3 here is CASSLGARVGTDTQYF. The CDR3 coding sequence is TGTGCCAGCAGCTTAGGAGCCAGGGTGGGCACAGATACGCAGTATTTT.

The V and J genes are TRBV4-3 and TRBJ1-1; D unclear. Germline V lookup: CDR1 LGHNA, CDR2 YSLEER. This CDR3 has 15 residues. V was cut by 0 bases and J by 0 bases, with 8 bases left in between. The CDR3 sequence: CASSQEPRVNTEAFF. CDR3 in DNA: TGCGCCAGCAGCCAAGAGCCGAGGGTGAACACTGAAGCTTTCTTT.

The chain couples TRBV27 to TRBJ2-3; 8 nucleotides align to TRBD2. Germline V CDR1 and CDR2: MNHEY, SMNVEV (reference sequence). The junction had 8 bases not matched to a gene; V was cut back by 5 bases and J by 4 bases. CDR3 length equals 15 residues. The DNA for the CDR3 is TGTGCCAGCAGTCGGAGCGGGAGAGTATCAGATACGCAGTATTTT. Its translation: CASSRSGRVSDTQYF.

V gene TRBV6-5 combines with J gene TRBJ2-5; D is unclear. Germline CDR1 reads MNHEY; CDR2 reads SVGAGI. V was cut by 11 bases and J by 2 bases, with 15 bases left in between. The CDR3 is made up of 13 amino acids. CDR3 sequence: CAARRYSQETQYF. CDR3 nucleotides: TGTGCCGCTCGTCGGTACAGTCAAGAGACCCAGTACTTC.

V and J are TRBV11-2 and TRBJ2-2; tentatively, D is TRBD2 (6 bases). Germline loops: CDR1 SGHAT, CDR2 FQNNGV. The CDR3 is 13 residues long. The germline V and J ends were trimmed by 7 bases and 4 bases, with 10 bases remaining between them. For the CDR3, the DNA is TGTGCCAGCACCGAAGCGGGCACCGGGGAGCTGTTTTTT. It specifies CASTEAGTGELFF. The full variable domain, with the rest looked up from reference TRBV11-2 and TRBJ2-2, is EAGVAQSPRYKIIEKRQSVAFWCNPISGHATLYWYQQILGQGPKLLIQFQNNGVVDDSQLPKDRFSAERLKGVDSTLKIQPAKLEDSAVYLCASTEAGTGELFFGEGSRLTVL.

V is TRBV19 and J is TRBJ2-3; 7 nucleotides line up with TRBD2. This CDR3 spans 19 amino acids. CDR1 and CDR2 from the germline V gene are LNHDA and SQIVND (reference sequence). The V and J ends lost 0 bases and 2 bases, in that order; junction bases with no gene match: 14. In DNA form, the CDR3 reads TGTGCCAGTAGTATAGATCTGGCACTGGCTAGCGGTTACACAGATACGCAGTATTTT. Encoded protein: CASSIDLALASGYTDTQYF.

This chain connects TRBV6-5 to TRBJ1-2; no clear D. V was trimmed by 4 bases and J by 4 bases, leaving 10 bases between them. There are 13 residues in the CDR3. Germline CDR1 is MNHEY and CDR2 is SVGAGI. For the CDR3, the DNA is TGTGCCAGCAGTTCCACAGCTTCCTATGGCTACACCTTC. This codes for CASSSTASYGYTF.

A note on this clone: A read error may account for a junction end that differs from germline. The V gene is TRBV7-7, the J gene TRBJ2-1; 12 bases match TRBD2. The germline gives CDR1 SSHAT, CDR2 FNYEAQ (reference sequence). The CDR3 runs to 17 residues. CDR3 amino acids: CASSPGTSGPAYNEQFF. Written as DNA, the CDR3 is TGTGCTAGCAGCCCAGGGACTAGCGGGCCCGCGTACAATGAGCAGTTCTTC.

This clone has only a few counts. The CDR3 loop is CASSVSGGTGELFF. Here the CDR3 DNA reads TGTGCCAGCAGCGTGTCGGGAGGCACCGGGGAGCTGTTTTTT. This chain connects TRBV9 to TRBJ2-2, with 7 bases fitting TRBD2. V was clipped by 2 bases and J by 4 bases; unmatched bases: 2. CDR1 SGDLS and CDR2 YYNGEE come from the germline V gene. This CDR3 is built from 14 residues.

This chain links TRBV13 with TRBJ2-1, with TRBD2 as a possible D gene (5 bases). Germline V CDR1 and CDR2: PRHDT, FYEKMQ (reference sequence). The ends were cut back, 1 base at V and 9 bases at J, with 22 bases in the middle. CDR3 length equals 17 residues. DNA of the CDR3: TGTGCCAGCAGCTTAGTCGGGGAGAACTATTACAAGGGTGAGCAGTTCTTC. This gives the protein CASSLVGENYYKGEQFF.

The CDR3, as DNA: TGTGCCAGCAGCCAATCTAGCGGGAGGTTATACGAGCAGTACTTC. This encodes CASSQSSGRLYEQYF. The chain couples TRBV3-1 (or the pseudogene TRBV3-2) to TRBJ2-7, with 11 bases matching TRBD2. V was pared by 2 bases and J by 4 bases, with 4 bases of the junction left unmatched. Per germline, CDR1 LGHDT and CDR2 YNNKEL (reference sequence). The CDR3 runs 15 residues.

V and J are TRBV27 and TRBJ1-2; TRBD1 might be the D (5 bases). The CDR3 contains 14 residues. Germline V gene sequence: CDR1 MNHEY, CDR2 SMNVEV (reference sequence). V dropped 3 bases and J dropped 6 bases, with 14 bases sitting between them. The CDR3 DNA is TGTGCCAGCAGTTTCAGGGTAGACTCCCATGGCTACACCTTC. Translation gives CASSFRVDSHGYTF.

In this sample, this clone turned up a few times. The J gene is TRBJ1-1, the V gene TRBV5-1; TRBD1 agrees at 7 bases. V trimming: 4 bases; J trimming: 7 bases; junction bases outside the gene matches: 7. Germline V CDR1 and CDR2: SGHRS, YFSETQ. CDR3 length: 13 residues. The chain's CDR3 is CASSASTGLEAFF. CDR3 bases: TGCGCCAGCAGCGCCTCGACAGGGCTTGAAGCTTTCTTT.

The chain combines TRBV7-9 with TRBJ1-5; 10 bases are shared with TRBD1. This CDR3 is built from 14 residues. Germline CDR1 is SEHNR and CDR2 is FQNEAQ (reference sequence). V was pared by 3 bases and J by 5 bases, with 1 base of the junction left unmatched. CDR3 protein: CASSFGTGDQPQHF. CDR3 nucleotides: TGTGCCAGCAGCTTCGGGACAGGGGATCAGCCCCAGCATTTT. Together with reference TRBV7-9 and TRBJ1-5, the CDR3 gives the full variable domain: DTGVSQNPRHKITKRGQNVTFRCDPISEHNRLYWYRQTLGQGPEFLTYFQNEAQLEKSRLLSDRFSAERPKGSFSTLEIQRTEQGDSAMYLCASSFGTGDQPQHFGDGTRLSIL.

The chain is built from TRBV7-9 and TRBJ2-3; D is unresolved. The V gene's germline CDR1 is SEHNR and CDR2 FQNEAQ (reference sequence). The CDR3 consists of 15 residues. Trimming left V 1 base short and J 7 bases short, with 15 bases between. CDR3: CASSLGSGAEYTQYF. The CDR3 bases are TGTGCCAGCAGCTTAGGATCCGGTGCGGAATATACGCAGTATTTT.

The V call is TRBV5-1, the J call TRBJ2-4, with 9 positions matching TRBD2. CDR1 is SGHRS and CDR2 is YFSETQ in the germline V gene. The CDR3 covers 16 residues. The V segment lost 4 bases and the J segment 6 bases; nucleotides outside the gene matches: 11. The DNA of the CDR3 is TGCGCCAGCAGCATACTACCCGGGACTAGCAGAAACATTCAGTACTTC. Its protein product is CASSILPGTSRNIQYF. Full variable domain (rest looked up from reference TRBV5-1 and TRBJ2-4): KAGVTQTPRYLIKTRGQQVTLSCSPISGHRSVSWYQQTPGQGLQFLFEYFSETQRNKGNFPGRFSGRQFSNSRSEMNVSTLELGDSALYLCASSILPGTSRNIQYFGAGTRLSVL.

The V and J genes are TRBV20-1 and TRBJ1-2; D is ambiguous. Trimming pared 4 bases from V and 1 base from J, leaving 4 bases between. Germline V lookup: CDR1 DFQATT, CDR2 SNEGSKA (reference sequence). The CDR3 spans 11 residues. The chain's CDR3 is CSATFNYGYTF. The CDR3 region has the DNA TGCAGTGCTACTTTTAACTATGGCTACACCTTC.

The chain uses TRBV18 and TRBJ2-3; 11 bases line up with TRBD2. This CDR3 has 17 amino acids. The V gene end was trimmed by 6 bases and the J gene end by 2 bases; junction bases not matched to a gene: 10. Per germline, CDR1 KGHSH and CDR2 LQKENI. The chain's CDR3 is CASSPIGTSGTTDTQYF. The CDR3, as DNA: TGTGCCAGCTCGCCAATCGGGACTAGCGGTACCACAGATACGCAGTATTTT.

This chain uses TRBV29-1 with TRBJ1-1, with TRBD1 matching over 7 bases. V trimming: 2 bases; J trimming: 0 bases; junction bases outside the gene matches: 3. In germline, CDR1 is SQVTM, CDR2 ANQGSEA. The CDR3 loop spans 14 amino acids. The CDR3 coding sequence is TGCAGCGTTGAAAGGGACAGCATGAACACTGAAGCTTTCTTT. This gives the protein CSVERDSMNTEAFF.